This TCR beta chain was profiled in a study of CXCR3-negative and CXCR3-positive naive CD8 T cells. UMI labels and 5' RACE were used to prepare the TRB cDNA libraries. TCRdb reprocessed the 5' RACE reads, with one entry per CDR3 protein and no DNA. The sample table sets out roughly 89,000 distinct CDR3 sequences. The specimen was naive CXCR3- CD8+ T cells from blood. Subset here: CD45RO-CCR7+CD27+CD95- naive CD8+ T cells lacking CXCR3 (TNR3-). This clonotype originated in a human donor in good health. Some clones in this sample may be carry-over from other donors' samples.

The chain's CDR3 is CSVVQGSYEQYF. The chain recombines TRBV29-1 with TRBJ2-7. The CDR3 has 12 residues. The germline CDR1 and CDR2 sequences are SQVTM and ANQGSEA.